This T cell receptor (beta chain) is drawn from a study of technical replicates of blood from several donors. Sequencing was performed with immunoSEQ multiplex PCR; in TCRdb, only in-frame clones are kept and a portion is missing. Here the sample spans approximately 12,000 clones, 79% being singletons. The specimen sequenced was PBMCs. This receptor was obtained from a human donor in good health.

CDR3 sequence reads: CAWTPWALLGNQPQHF. CDR3 DNA sequence: TGTGCCTGGACCCCTTGGGCTCTATTGGGCAATCAGCCCCAGCATTTT. The J gene is TRBJ1-5, the V gene TRBV30, with no clear D. The V gene lost 4 bases and the J gene lost 2 bases, with 18 bases spanning the gap. This CDR3 is 16 amino acids long. Per the germline V gene, CDR1 is GTSNPN and CDR2 is SVGIG (reference sequence).